The 24 T cell receptor beta chains below were found in one sample sequenced in a study of blood T cell repertoires in COVID-19. The table came from immunoSEQ multiplex PCR; TCRdb's copy has only in-frame clones and leaves some out. The sample consists of some 300,000 clones, 85% to 90% of them appearing once. Specimen: peripheral blood. Source of these receptors: a woman aged 35 to 49 with COVID-19, enrolled during active disease.

The CDR3 DNA sequence: TGTGCCAGCAGCCGCGACAGGGGGACCTATGGCTACACCTTC. Residues: CASSRDRGTYGYTF. V gene TRBV11-2 combines with J gene TRBJ1-2, with TRBD1 matching 9 bases. Germline trimming cut 5 bases from V and 4 bases from J; bases unmatched to any gene: 5. The CDR3 is made up of 14 amino acids. Germline V gene lookup returns CDR1 SGHAT and CDR2 FQNNGV.

This clone was detected only once. The V gene is TRBV3-1 (or the pseudogene TRBV3-2), the J gene TRBJ1-2; 8 bases map to TRBD1. The CDR3 loop spans 15 amino acids. Germline V gives CDR1 LGHDT, CDR2 YNNKEL (reference sequence). The junction had 8 bases not matched to a gene; V was cut back by 0 bases and J by 8 bases. As DNA, the CDR3 is TGTGCCAGCAGCCAAGATCAAGGACAGGGTAACGGCTACACCTTC. Protein product: CASSQDQGQGNGYTF.

V is TRBV29-1 and J is TRBJ2-3; 8 positions match TRBD2. In germline, CDR1 is SQVTM, CDR2 ANQGSEA. The CDR3 sequence is 15 residues long. J was trimmed by 3 bases and V by 4 bases; bases with no gene match: 9. As DNA, the CDR3 is TGCAGCGTTGTAGGGCTAGCGGGTCCTACAGATACGCAGTATTTT. Amino acids: CSVVGLAGPTDTQYF.

This clone was seen a single time. This sequence joins TRBV11-2 and TRBJ2-5; 10 positions agree with TRBD2. CDR1 SGHAT and CDR2 FQNNGV come from the germline V gene. CDR3 length: 16 amino acids. J was trimmed by 5 bases and V by 4 bases; bases with no gene match: 10. CDR3 residues: CASSSLAGDRMETQYF. CDR3 sequence (DNA): TGTGCCAGCAGCTCTCTAGCGGGAGATCGTATGGAGACCCAGTACTTC.

This chain uses TRBV3-1 (or the pseudogene TRBV3-2) with TRBJ2-7; 8 nucleotides align to TRBD2. Losses at the gene ends were 3 bases for V and 3 bases for J; bases not matched to a gene: 10. The germline CDR1 and CDR2 sequences are LGHDT and YNNKEL (reference sequence). The CDR3 totals 16 residues. CDR3 region: CASSHGAGGANYEQYF. CDR3 sequence (DNA): TGTGCCAGCAGCCATGGGGCCGGGGGGGCCAACTACGAGCAGTACTTC.

The chain joins TRBV28 to TRBJ1-2; 9 bases are a match to TRBD1. CDR1 and CDR2 from the germline V gene are MDHEN and SYDVKM. The CDR3 is 16 residues long. J gave up 1 base and V 6 bases, and 9 bases lay outside the gene matches. Here the CDR3 reads CASSPLGQGFNYGYTF. CDR3 bases: TGTGCCAGCAGCCCGTTGGGACAGGGCTTTAACTATGGCTACACCTTC.

V is TRBV4-3 and J is TRBJ1-4; D might be TRBD1 (5 bases). This CDR3 is built from 16 residues. Germline CDR1 reads LGHNA; CDR2 reads YSLEER. Trimming took off 3 bases at V and 5 bases at J, with 16 bases between the two ends. As DNA, the CDR3 is TGCGCCAGCAGCCAGGCCACCGGGACTGGGAATGAAAAACTGTTTTTT. Protein product: CASSQATGTGNEKLFF.

This clone was recorded a few times. V and J are TRBV5-4 and TRBJ1-3; 8 bases align to TRBD1. Germline-derived CDR1 and CDR2 are SGHNT and YYREEE (reference sequence). V shed 4 bases and J 2 bases; nucleotides not matched to a gene: 5. The length of the CDR3 is 15 residues. CDR3 sequence (DNA): TGTGCCAGCAGCCTGGAGGACAGGGCTGGAAACACCATATATTTT. Its protein is CASSLEDRAGNTIYF. Drawing the rest from reference TRBV5-4 and TRBJ1-3, the complete variable domain is ETGVTQSPTHLIKTRGQQVTLRCSSQSGHNTVSWYQQALGQGPQFIFQYYREEENGRGNFPPRFSGLQFPNYSSELNVNALELDDSALYLCASSLEDRAGNTIYFGEGSWLTVV.

This chain joins TRBV2 and TRBJ2-7, with 11 bases fitting TRBD2. V lost 4 bases, J lost 1 base, and 3 bases stayed unmatched. The CDR3 contains 15 residues. Germline-derived CDR1 and CDR2 are SNHLY and FYNNEI. The CDR3 coding sequence is TGTGCCAGCAGTGGAATAGCGGGAGGGTCCTACGAGCAGTACTTC. Residues: CASSGIAGGSYEQYF.

This chain uses TRBV7-9 with TRBJ2-3; 9 positions match TRBD2. V lost 5 bases to trimming and J lost 0 bases; unmatched junction nucleotides: 3. This CDR3 is 15 amino acids long. Germline CDR1 SEHNR, CDR2 FQNEAQ (reference sequence). For the CDR3, the DNA is TGTGCCAGCAGCCCTAGCGGGATTAGCACAGATACGCAGTATTTT. Its translation: CASSPSGISTDTQYF.

This clone came up once. The J gene is TRBJ2-3, the V gene TRBV19; 10 nucleotides agree with TRBD2. Trimming removed 8 bases from V and 6 bases from J; junction bases left unmatched: 8. The CDR3 covers 14 residues. Germline CDR1 reads LNHDA; CDR2 reads SQIVND (reference sequence). The CDR3 coding sequence is TGTGCCAGTGGGACAGCGGGAGGGCCGGATACGCAGTATTTT. Translating it yields CASGTAGGPDTQYF.

The V gene is TRBV27, the J gene TRBJ1-5; TRBD1 matches at 10 bases. The CDR3 consists of 17 residues. Losses at the gene ends were 0 bases for V and 2 bases for J; bases not matched to a gene: 4. CDR1 and CDR2 (germline): MNHEY, SMNVEV (reference sequence). The CDR3 sequence is CASSLSPGTGGNQPQHF. The CDR3 nucleotides are TGTGCCAGCAGTTTATCACCCGGGACAGGGGGCAATCAGCCCCAGCATTTT.

This clone has a single count. V gene TRBV5-1 combines with J gene TRBJ2-7; a weak D match, TRBD2 (5 bases). The CDR3 spans 14 residues. Trimming stripped 4 bases from V and 2 bases from J, with 13 bases between. Germline assignment: CDR1 SGHRS and CDR2 YFSETQ. The CDR3 loop is CASSPTAGPYEQYF. DNA of the CDR3: TGCGCCAGCAGCCCGACCGCGGGCCCCTACGAGCAGTACTTC.

This chain uses TRBV18 with TRBJ1-1, with D perhaps TRBD1 (6 bases). The CDR3 totals 16 residues. Germline V gives CDR1 KGHSH, CDR2 LQKENI. The ends were cut back, 0 bases at V and 2 bases at J, with 13 bases in the middle. The CDR3 here is CASSPPQGRENTEAFF. In DNA, the CDR3 is TGTGCCAGCTCACCACCTCAGGGGAGAGAAAACACTGAAGCTTTCTTT. Together with reference TRBV18 and TRBJ1-1, the CDR3 gives the full variable domain: NAGVMQNPRHLVRRRGQEARLRCSPMKGHSHVYWYRQLPEEGLKFMVYLQKENIIDESGMPKERFSAEFPKEGPSILRIQQVVRGDSAAYFCASSPPQGRENTEAFFGQGTRLTVV.

The chain uses TRBV5-1 and TRBJ2-1, with a possible D match to TRBD2 (5 bases). Trimming pared 0 bases from V and 13 bases from J, leaving 20 bases between. CDR1 is SGHRS and CDR2 is YFSETQ in the germline V gene. This CDR3 is built from 15 residues. The CDR3 coding sequence is TGCGCCAGCAGCTTGGCCGGGGAAGGAGCTCTCGCTCAGTTCTTC. Its translation: CASSLAGEGALAQFF.

V gene TRBV7-3 combines with J gene TRBJ2-1, with 11 positions matching TRBD2. The CDR3 runs to 15 residues. Germline CDR1 reads SGHTA; CDR2 reads FQGTGA. After removal of 5 bases from V and 8 bases from J, the junction contained 8 bases not matched to a gene. The chain's CDR3 is CASSLLAGVSYEQFF. The CDR3 bases are TGTGCCAGCAGCCTACTAGCGGGAGTTAGTTATGAGCAGTTCTTC.

This clone was found a few times. V is TRBV4-1 and J is TRBJ2-7, with a possible D match to TRBD1 (5 bases). Trimming removed 3 bases at V and 2 bases at J, with 5 bases between. The CDR3 runs 12 residues. Germline V lookup: CDR1 MGHRA, CDR2 YSYEKL. The CDR3 coding sequence is TGCGCCAGCAGCCAGGGGCCCTACGAGCAGTACTTC. As protein: CASSQGPYEQYF.

The chain is built from TRBV28 and TRBJ2-3; weak D call: TRBD1 (6 bases). V lost 10 bases and J 2 bases, leaving 13 bases between the germline ends. Germline values: CDR1 MDHEN, CDR2 SYDVKM. The CDR3 consists of 13 residues. The CDR3 bases are TGTGCCACTACAGGGAAGGCCACAGATACGCAGTATTTT. It specifies CATTGKATDTQYF.

The V gene is TRBV6-2 or TRBV6-3, the J gene TRBJ1-2; D may be TRBD1 (5 bases). The CDR3 contains 16 residues. With 2 bases removed from V and 8 bases from J, the gap between germline ends came to 21 bases. Germline assignment: CDR1 MNHEY and CDR2 SVGEGT. CDR3 nucleotide sequence: TGTGCCAGCAGTTACGGTATCCGACAGACCTCTTCCGGCTACACCTTC. Translation gives CASSYGIRQTSSGYTF.

The chain recombines TRBV5-4 with TRBJ2-6; D may be TRBD2 (5 bases). The CDR3 totals 16 residues. V gave up 2 bases and J gave up 4 bases, with 13 bases separating them. Germline CDR1 and CDR2: SGHNT and YYREEE (reference sequence). CDR3 coding DNA: TGTGCCAGCAGCTTACGATCCGGGGTCGGGGCCAACGTCCTGACTTTC. It yields the protein CASSLRSGVGANVLTF.

The rearrangement uses TRBV2 and TRBJ1-5; 7 nucleotides line up with TRBD1. This CDR3 is built from 13 residues. Germline loops: CDR1 SNHLY, CDR2 FYNNEI. V shed 7 bases, J shed 5 bases, and the junction held 5 bases outside the gene matches. In DNA, the CDR3 is TGTGCCAGCACCGAACAGGGGTATCAGCCCCAGCATTTT. This translates into CASTEQGYQPQHF.

The chain carries TRBV4-3 and TRBJ2-7, with TRBD2 matching 13 bases. The CDR3 runs 15 residues. The V gene end was trimmed by 5 bases and the J gene end by 3 bases; junction bases not matched to a gene: 4. Germline values: CDR1 LGHNA, CDR2 YSLEER. The CDR3 nucleotides are TGCGCCAGCAGCACACGGACTAGCGGGAGCTACGAGCAGTACTTC. It translates to CASSTRTSGSYEQYF.

The gene calls are TRBV7-3 and TRBJ2-5; D gene unclear. With 5 bases removed from V and 5 bases from J, the gap between germline ends came to 18 bases. Germline CDR1 reads SGHTA; CDR2 reads FQGTGA. The CDR3 is 15 residues long. The CDR3: CASSPLPGDVETQYF. DNA for the CDR3: TGTGCCAGCAGCCCACTCCCCGGAGACGTGGAGACCCAGTACTTC.

V is TRBV4-1 and J is TRBJ2-7; D is perhaps TRBD2 (5 bases). Germline-derived CDR1 and CDR2 are MGHRA and YSYEKL. The CDR3 extends over 17 amino acids. Trimming cost V 0 bases and J 3 bases, with 18 bases left between them. The CDR3 nucleotides are TGCGCCAGCAGCCAAGATTTAACCGGGAACATTAACTACGAGCAGTACTTC. Encoded protein: CASSQDLTGNINYEQYF.